The rows below give T cell receptor beta chains drawn from one sample of a study of cytomegalovirus exposure and HLA in healthy donors. The protocol was immunoSEQ multiplex PCR, while the TCRdb copy is restricted to in-frame clones and leaves out a portion. The top ten hold roughly 0.82% of the sample, which has fewer than 200,000 clones, about three quarters seen once. Sequencing was performed on PBMCs. The receptor set was obtained from a female donor in good health and CMV-seronegative. CDR3s include the opening cysteine and the closing phenylalanine or tryptophan. The D gene is left open where the match is weak. Clone size, where shown, is once, few, many, or a class for clones that have expanded.

v_gene: TRBV6-5; d_gene: NA; j_gene: TRBJ1-1; abundance: few; len: 13; CDR3aa: CASSNEGTTEAFF; CDR3nt: TGTGCCAGCAGTAATGAGGGGACAACTGAAGCTTTCTTT
v_gene: TRBV28; d_gene: TRBD1; j_gene: TRBJ2-3; abundance: NA; len: 17; CDR3aa: CASRTPRVDRGTDTQYF; CDR3nt: TGTGCCAGCAGAACACCCCGGGTGGACAGGGGGACAGATACGCAGTATTTT
v_gene: TRBV7-6; d_gene: NA; j_gene: TRBJ1-1; abundance: NA; len: 13; CDR3aa: CASSATRGTEAFF; CDR3nt: TGTGCCAGCAGCGCCACTCGAGGCACTGAAGCTTTCTTT
v_gene: TRBV19; d_gene: TRBD1; j_gene: TRBJ1-2; abundance: NA; len: 14; CDR3aa: CASASWQGAFGYTF; CDR3nt: TGTGCCAGTGCCTCGTGGCAGGGGGCTTTTGGCTACACCTTC
v_gene: TRBV5-1; d_gene: TRBD2; j_gene: TRBJ2-3; abundance: NA; len: 18; CDR3aa: CASSLGTSGSMNTDTQYF; CDR3nt: TGCGCCAGCAGCTTAGGGACTAGCGGGAGTATGAATACAGATACGCAGTATTTT
v_gene: TRBV19; d_gene: NA; j_gene: TRBJ2-1; abundance: NA; len: 17; CDR3aa: CASSSRQDDWTYNEQFF; CDR3nt: TGTGCCAGTAGTTCCCGACAGGATGATTGGACCTACAATGAGCAGTTCTTC
v_gene: TRBV6-5; d_gene: TRBD1; j_gene: TRBJ2-7; abundance: NA; len: 15; CDR3aa: CASRPTGGLHYEQYF; CDR3nt: TGTGCCAGCAGACCTACAGGGGGCCTTCACTACGAGCAGTACTTC
v_gene: TRBV27; d_gene: NA; j_gene: TRBJ1-2; abundance: NA; len: 16; CDR3aa: CASSLSSGIKDYGYTF; CDR3nt: TGTGCCAGCAGTTTATCCTCCGGGATCAAGGACTATGGCTACACCTTC
v_gene: TRBV7-9; d_gene: NA; j_gene: TRBJ1-6; abundance: NA; len: 18; CDR3aa: CASSLATWGDNYNSPLHF; CDR3nt: TGTGCCAGCAGCTTAGCGACTTGGGGAGATAACTATAATTCACCCCTCCACTTT
v_gene: TRBV5-1; d_gene: TRBD2; j_gene: TRBJ2-7; abundance: NA; len: 16; CDR3aa: CASSRGGLAGGHEQYF; CDR3nt: TGCGCCAGCAGCCGGGGGGGACTAGCGGGGGGTCACGAGCAGTACTTC
v_gene: TRBV6-5; d_gene: NA; j_gene: TRBJ2-1; abundance: NA; len: 16; CDR3aa: CASSYSSRGGYNEQFF; CDR3nt: TGTGCCAGCAGTTACTCGTCCCGGGGAGGCTACAATGAGCAGTTCTTC
v_gene: TRBV4-1; d_gene: NA; j_gene: TRBJ1-1; abundance: NA; len: 16; CDR3aa: CASSQEVAGGVTEAFF; CDR3nt: TGCGCCAGCAGCCAAGAGGTCGCAGGAGGGGTCACTGAAGCTTTCTTT
v_gene: TRBV6-1; d_gene: TRBD1; j_gene: TRBJ1-2; abundance: NA; len: 12; CDR3aa: CASRGTGYGYTF; CDR3nt: TGTGCCAGCAGGGGGACAGGGTATGGCTACACCTTC
v_gene: TRBV9; d_gene: TRBD2; j_gene: TRBJ2-1; abundance: once; len: 17; CDR3aa: CASSFSSGRLGMDEQFF; CDR3nt: TGTGCCAGCAGCTTCTCTAGCGGGAGGCTTGGGATGGATGAGCAGTTCTTC
v_gene: TRBV5-1; d_gene: TRBD2; j_gene: TRBJ2-4; abundance: NA; len: 21; CDR3aa: CASSRDDLAGVGGAGKNIQYF; CDR3nt: TGCGCCAGCAGCCGAGACGATCTAGCGGGAGTAGGGGGGGCGGGCAAAAACATTCAGTACTTC
v_gene: TRBV18; d_gene: NA; j_gene: TRBJ1-1; abundance: once; len: 14; CDR3aa: CASSPDTQNTEAFF; CDR3nt: TGTGCCAGCTCACCGGACACGCAGAACACTGAAGCTTTCTTT
v_gene: TRBV23-1; d_gene: NA; j_gene: TRBJ1-5; abundance: NA; len: 16; CDR3aa: CASSHVGRKSNQPQHF; CDR3nt: TGCGCCAGCAGTCATGTAGGGAGGAAAAGCAATCAGCCCCAGCATTTT
v_gene: TRBV4-3; d_gene: TRBD2; j_gene: TRBJ2-5; abundance: NA; len: 15; CDR3aa: CASSWAGGPSETQYF; CDR3nt: TGCGCCAGCAGCTGGGCGGGGGGGCCGTCGGAGACCCAGTACTTC
v_gene: TRBV2; d_gene: NA; j_gene: TRBJ1-6; abundance: NA; len: 11; CDR3aa: CASGGLSPLHF; CDR3nt: TGTGCCAGCGGGGGCCTTTCACCCCTCCACTTT